The 5 T cell receptor beta chains presented below share a single source sample, sequenced in a study of cytomegalovirus exposure and HLA in healthy donors. Both 60 Vbeta primers and 13 Jbeta primers went into the PCR. Profiled with immunoSEQ multiplex PCR; TCRdb holds only in-frame clones, not every one. The sample consists of some 150,000 clones, roughly four fifths of them appearing once. The specimen sequenced was PBMCs. These receptors all stem from a woman in her thirties in good health and CMV-seropositive.

This clone has only one observation. The rearrangement joins TRBV29-1 to TRBJ2-2, with 14 bases aligning to TRBD2. CDR3 length: 17 residues. The V segment lost 1 base and the J segment 2 bases; nucleotides outside the gene matches: 3. CDR1 is SQVTM and CDR2 is ANQGSEA in the germline V gene. CDR3 protein: CSVEVGLAGGNTGELFF. The CDR3 nucleotides read TGCAGCGTTGAAGTAGGACTAGCGGGAGGAAACACCGGGGAGCTGTTTTTT.

Concerning this clone itself: Different DNA sequences within this sample yield the same CDR3. This chain links TRBV27 with TRBJ1-1, with 7 bases aligning to TRBD1. With V trimmed by 2 bases and J by 1 base, 1 base remained unmatched. The CDR3 has 14 residues. Germline assignment: CDR1 MNHEY and CDR2 SMNVEV (reference sequence). For the CDR3, the DNA is TGTGCCAGCAGTTTAAGGGGGCCGAACACTGAAGCTTTCTTT. Protein product: CASSLRGPNTEAFF.

The V and J genes are TRBV2 and TRBJ2-7; D possibly corresponds to TRBD1 (5 bases). Germline V gene sequence: CDR1 SNHLY, CDR2 FYNNEI. The V end was cut by 2 bases, the J end by 3 bases, with 11 bases between. The CDR3 is 14 residues long. The chain's CDR3 is CASSERQGFYEQYF. CDR3 bases: TGTGCCAGCAGTGAACGGCAGGGATTCTACGAGCAGTACTTC.

The V gene is TRBV9, the J gene TRBJ2-1; a possible D gene is TRBD1 (6 bases). V lost 0 bases to trimming and J lost 3 bases, with 13 bases between them. CDR3 length: 16 amino acids. The germline V gene has CDR1 SGDLS and CDR2 YYNGEE. The CDR3 DNA is TGTGCCAGCAGCGTAGCCCAGGGGTATAGCTACAATGAGCAGTTCTTC. As protein: CASSVAQGYSYNEQFF.

The V and J genes are TRBV6-1 and TRBJ1-5; D remains unclear. The ends were cut back, 3 bases at V and 0 bases at J, with 9 bases in the middle. Germline V CDR1 and CDR2: MNHNS, SASEGT. CDR3 length: 15 residues. The CDR3 reads CASSESGHSNQPQHF. In nucleotides, the CDR3 is TGTGCCAGCAGTGAGAGCGGCCATAGCAATCAGCCCCAGCATTTT.